What follows are 12 T cell receptor beta chains derived from one specimen sequenced in a study of response to subunit inactivated influenza vaccine. TCRdb independently ran MiXCR on the RT-PCR reads; one entry per CDR3 protein. The sample includes 710,000 or so distinct CDR3 sequences, less than 20% of them seen just once. Source: PBMCs from blood, taken 11 to 12 days after vaccination. The receptor source for this set is a man over 45 who received an inactivated influenza vaccine.

This clonotype has only a few counts. The genes are TRBV24-1 and TRBJ2-2; 11 positions match TRBD1. With 3 bases clipped from V and 4 bases from J, the junction kept 6 bases outside the gene matches. Germline CDR1 is KGHDR and CDR2 is SFDVKD. The CDR3 consists of 17 residues. CDR3 sequence: CATSDGGGQGATGELFF. In nucleotides, the CDR3 is TGTGCCACCAGTGATGGAGGAGGACAGGGGGCCACCGGGGAGCTGTTTTTT.

Only a few counts were recorded for this clonotype. An end of the junction does not agree with germline; a read error may underlie this. This chain joins TRBV7-2 and TRBJ2-6, with D possibly TRBD1 on 5 matching bases. There are 17 residues in the CDR3. CDR1 is SGHTA and CDR2 is FQGNSA in the germline V gene. This CDR3 reads CASSLNAGSTGANGLTF. Written as DNA, the CDR3 is TGTGCCAGCAGCTTAAATGCAGGGTCTACTGGGGCCAACGGCCTGACTTTC.

This clonotype was recorded a few times. The CDR3 bases are TGTGCCAGCAGTTTAGGTCCAGGGCAGAATTCACCCCTCCACTTT. Encoded protein: CASSLGPGQNSPLHF. The rearrangement links TRBV28 to TRBJ1-6; tentative D call: TRBD1 (5 bases). Trimming took off 2 bases at V and 7 bases at J, with 12 bases between the two ends. Germline CDR1 is MDHEN and CDR2 is SYDVKM. CDR3 length: 15 amino acids.

Points on this clonotype: A junction end diverges from the germline sequence, so it may reflect a read error. The J gene is TRBJ1-2, the V gene TRBV5-1; D unresolved. CDR3 size: 16 residues. Germline V gene sequence: CDR1 SGHRS, CDR2 YFSETQ. CDR3 region: CAISFTRVIANYGYTF. CDR3 sequence (DNA): TGCGCCATCAGCTTCACCCGGGTAATAGCTAACTATGGCTACACCTTC.

The genes are TRBV3-1 and TRBJ2-7, with D perhaps assigned TRBD1 or TRBD2 (5 bases each). Deletions cut 2 bases from V and 7 bases from J, with 21 bases between. The CDR3 has 16 amino acids. Germline CDR1 LGHDT, CDR2 YNNKEL (reference sequence). The CDR3 coding sequence is TGTGCCAGCAGCCAACTACCCACCGGGACCGCTATTGAGCAGTACTTC. It yields the protein CASSQLPTGTAIEQYF.

This clonotype came up many times. This chain connects TRBV29-1 to TRBJ2-3, with D perhaps matching TRBD1 (5 bases). This CDR3 has 13 amino acids. The germline gives CDR1 SQVTM, CDR2 ANQGSEA. Trimming shortened V by 7 bases and J by 4 bases, and 15 bases separated the two germline ends. CDR3 amino acids: CSGLSGPADTQYF. Written as DNA, the CDR3 is TGCAGCGGGTTGTCAGGGCCGGCAGATACGCAGTATTTT.

Comment on this clonotype: A read error may produce the germline difference seen at one junction end. This rearrangement joins TRBV6-5 to TRBJ1-2, with D hard to call. Germline V gives CDR1 MNHEY, CDR2 SVGAGI. The CDR3 totals 18 residues. CDR3 sequence reads: CASSYVAGGVRVASWVSF. CDR3 in DNA: TGTGCCAGCAGTTACGTGGCTGGCGGCGTGCGTGTAGCCTCTTGGGTTTCCTTC.

The chain has TRBV20-1 and TRBJ1-5; 8 bases are a match to TRBD1. In germline, CDR1 is DFQATT, CDR2 SNEGSKA (reference sequence). This CDR3 has 14 amino acids. Unmatched junction bases numbered 7, after V lost 3 bases and J lost 6 bases. The CDR3 DNA follows: TGCAGTGCTAGGACAGGGGTGGTTAGTCAGCCCCAGCATTTT. Its translation: CSARTGVVSQPQHF.

The chain joins TRBV24-1 to TRBJ2-1; 11 nucleotides line up with TRBD2. Germline assignment: CDR1 KGHDR and CDR2 SFDVKD. The ends lost 4 bases at V and 0 bases at J; junction bases unmatched: 10. This CDR3 region has 19 residues. The CDR3 nucleotides are TGTGCCACCAGTGACCGGTTTTTTACTAGCGGGAGCTCCTACAATGAGCAGTTCTTC. Protein sequence: CATSDRFFTSGSSYNEQFF.

This clonotype was detected many times. This sequence joins TRBV5-1 and TRBJ2-7; the D gene is possibly TRBD1 (5 bases). Trimming removed 1 base from V and 2 bases from J, with 13 bases in between. The CDR3 runs 15 residues. Germline V gene data show CDR1 as SGHRS and CDR2 as YFSETQ. The CDR3 loop reads CASSLLRTPTYEQYF. CDR3 bases: TGCGCCAGCAGCTTGTTGAGGACACCTACCTACGAGCAGTACTTC.

This clonotype has just a few counts. The rearrangement joins TRBV10-3 to TRBJ2-2, with TRBD2 matching over 13 bases. The CDR3 covers 17 residues. V lost 8 bases, J lost 4 bases, and 10 bases stayed unmatched. Germline V lookup: CDR1 ENHRY, CDR2 SYGVKD. CDR3 in DNA: TGTGCCATCTGGACTAGCGGGAGTAAGCCGGGCACCGGGGAGCTGTTTTTT. Amino acids: CAIWTSGSKPGTGELFF.

This clonotype was recorded many times. CDR3 nucleotides: TGCAGCGTTACAGGGGTCTTCAACTACAATGAGCAGTTCTTC. It translates to CSVTGVFNYNEQFF. The chain combines TRBV29-1 with TRBJ2-1; 7 bases line up with TRBD1. V was clipped by 5 bases and J by 3 bases; unmatched bases: 7. Germline V gives CDR1 SQVTM, CDR2 ANQGSEA. The CDR3 is 14 amino acids.